The sequence of this T cell receptor (beta chain) was determined in a study of identical twins. Germline V CDR1 and CDR2: MNHEY, SVGAGI. V was clipped by 2 bases and J by 6 bases; unmatched bases: 9. The CDR3 length is 17 residues. Whole-study results and caveats: The authors drew conclusions from cross-sectional statistical analysis rather than following the same donors. Within monozygotic twins, out-of-frame TCR alpha sharing was underestimated by the models.

cDNA carried unique molecular identifiers, and a universal primer site was added by template switching. TCRdb re-derived calls from the 5' RACE reads in MiXCR, one entry per CDR3 protein. The sample lists some 790,000 distinct CDR3 sequences, about 20% occurring once. Of note for this clonotype: What it binds is unknown.

These sequences were also reported in another study, on T cells expressing NK-cell markers. That study reports: Out of eight donors sequenced, seven tested HCMV-seropositive and the remaining one seronegative.

This chain uses TRBV6-5 with TRBJ1-6; TRBD1 matches at 8 bases. Sequencing was carried out using PBMCs. This clonotype was sampled from a young woman in good health. The CDR3 spells CASSYIRGPGGNSPLHF. The DNA for the CDR3 is TGTGCCAGCAGTTACATCAGGGGGCCAGGGGGTAATTCACCCCTCCACTTT.